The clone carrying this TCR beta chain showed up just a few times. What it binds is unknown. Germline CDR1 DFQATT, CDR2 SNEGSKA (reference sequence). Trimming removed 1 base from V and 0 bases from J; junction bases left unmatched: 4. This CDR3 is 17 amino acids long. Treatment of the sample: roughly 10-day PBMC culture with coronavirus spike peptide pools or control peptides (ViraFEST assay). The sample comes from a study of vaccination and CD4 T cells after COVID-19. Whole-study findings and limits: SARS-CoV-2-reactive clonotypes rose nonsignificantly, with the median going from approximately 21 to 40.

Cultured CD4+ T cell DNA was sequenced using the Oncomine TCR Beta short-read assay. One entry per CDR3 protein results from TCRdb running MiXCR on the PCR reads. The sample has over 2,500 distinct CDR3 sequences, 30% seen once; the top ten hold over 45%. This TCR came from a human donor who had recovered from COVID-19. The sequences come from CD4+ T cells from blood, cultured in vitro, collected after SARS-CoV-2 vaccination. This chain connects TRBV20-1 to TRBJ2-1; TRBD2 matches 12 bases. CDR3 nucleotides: TGCAGTGCTAGAGCACTAGCGGGGGGCATCTCCTACAATGAGCAGTTCTTC. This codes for CSARALAGGISYNEQFF.